This T cell receptor beta chain was retrieved from a study of T cells expressing NK-cell markers. Study details: One of the eight sequenced donors was seronegative, whereas the other seven were HCMV-seropositive. Points from the study as a whole: Roughly 1.0-8% of CD8+ T cells in about 6 donors belonged to dominant NKG2C+ clonotypes.

Concerning this clonotype itself: What it recognizes is unknown.

TCR beta cDNA was made by 5'RACE template switching with UMIs. TCRdb reanalyzed the 5' RACE reads, giving one entry per CDR3 protein sequence and no DNA. The sample table includes about 260,000 distinct CDR3 sequences. Looked up from germline, CDR1 is KGHSH and CDR2 is LQKENI. The CDR3 has 16 residues. The J gene is TRBJ1-2, the V gene TRBV18. The origin of this receptor is a woman between 18 and 75 years old in good health. The material sequenced was blood T cells: a sorted CD56 or NKG2C T cell subset, CD4+ or CD8+ T cells, or bulk PBMC T cells (not recorded which). This CDR3 is CASSGTTGSLGYGYTF.